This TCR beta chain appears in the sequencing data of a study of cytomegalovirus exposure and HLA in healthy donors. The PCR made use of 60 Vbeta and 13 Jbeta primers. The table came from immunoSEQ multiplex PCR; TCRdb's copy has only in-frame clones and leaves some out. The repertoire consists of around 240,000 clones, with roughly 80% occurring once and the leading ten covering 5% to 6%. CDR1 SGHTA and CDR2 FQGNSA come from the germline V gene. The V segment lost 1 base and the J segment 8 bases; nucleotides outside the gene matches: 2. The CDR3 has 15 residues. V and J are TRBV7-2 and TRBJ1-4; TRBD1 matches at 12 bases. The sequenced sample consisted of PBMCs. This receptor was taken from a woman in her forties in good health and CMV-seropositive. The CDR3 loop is CASSLGGQGAEKLFF. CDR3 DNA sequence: TGTGCCAGCAGCTTAGGGGGACAGGGGGCGGAAAAACTGTTTTTT.